Described below is a single T cell receptor beta chain sequence and its context. Given a much more abundant clone one base away, this may be a read error. This sample stems from a study of T-cell reconstitution after alpha-beta-depleted transplantation in children. V lost 5 bases, J lost 2 bases, and 13 bases stayed unmatched. CDR3 length: 18 amino acids. Germline CDR1 reads DFQATT; CDR2 reads SNEGSKA (reference sequence). Unique molecular identifiers tagged the TCRbeta library. TCRdb ran MiXCR on the PCR reads and lists one entry per CDR3 protein. The sample includes almost 400,000 distinct CDR3 sequences, roughly 22% seen only once; the top ten take less than 4.5%.

This chain joins TRBV20-1 and TRBJ2-3; 13 nucleotides match TRBD2. The receptor was isolated from a human donor who donated a stem cell graft to a child with acute myeloid leukemia. Sample: PBMCs from the stem cell graft donor, taken from the stem cell graft. DNA of the CDR3: TGCAGTGCTCGCCGACTAGCGGGAGGCACCCCTTTCACAGATACGCAGTATTTT. This sequence encodes CSARRLAGGTPFTDTQYF.